The 3 T cell receptor beta chains below come from one sample, sequenced in a study of blood T cell repertoires in COVID-19. Clones were sequenced by immunoSEQ multiplex PCR, and TCRdb holds only the in-frame ones, with some missing. The sample lists over 300,000 clones, 89% occurring once. Sequenced sample: peripheral blood. These TCRs come from a man between 35 and 55 years old with acute or convalescent COVID-19.

V is TRBV21-1 and J is TRBJ1-1; TRBD1, the D gene given by the table, was not confirmed from the DNA. TRBV21-1 is annotated as a pseudogene. The length of the CDR3 is 20 residues. In DNA, the CDR3 is TGTGCCAGCAGCAAAGACCCTTCGGACAGGGCTTCTCGTATGAACACTGAAGCTTTCTTT. Encoded protein: CASSKDPSDRASRMNTEAFF.

This chain connects TRBV5-1 to TRBJ2-7; 12 nucleotides align to TRBD2. This CDR3 contains 16 residues. Germline-derived CDR1 and CDR2 are SGHRS and YFSETQ. V shed 1 base, J shed 7 bases, and the junction held 9 bases outside the gene matches. The CDR3 loop reads CASSLNRLAGAGEQYF. Here the CDR3 DNA reads TGCGCCAGCAGCTTGAACAGACTAGCGGGAGCGGGGGAGCAGTACTTC. Variable domain in full (rest from reference TRBV5-1 and TRBJ2-7): KAGVTQTPRYLIKTRGQQVTLSCSPISGHRSVSWYQQTPGQGLQFLFEYFSETQRNKGNFPGRFSGRQFSNSRSEMNVSTLELGDSALYLCASSLNRLAGAGEQYFGPGTRLTVT.

The J gene is TRBJ1-4, the V gene TRBV7-9, with D tentatively TRBD1 (5 bases). CDR1 is SEHNR, CDR2 FQNEAQ, per germline (reference sequence). CDR3 size: 15 residues. Trimming pared 5 bases from V and 13 bases from J, leaving 23 bases between. CDR3 nucleotide sequence: TGTGCCAGCAGCCCCTTCACGGGGGGGTCGAAAAGACTGTTTTTT. It translates to CASSPFTGGSKRLFF.